Shown below are 2 T cell receptor beta chains from a single sample sequenced in a study of Ad26.COV2.S vaccination and SARS-CoV-2 variants. The treatment: about 20 received Ad26.COV2.S at low or high dose, single or two shots; about 5 received placebo; per-sample allocation not given. Sampling was done on day 63 after the first vaccine or placebo injection. The data were produced by immunoSEQ multiplex PCR, yet TCRdb's version contains in-frame clones alone and is incomplete. The table records about 680,000 clones, approximately 88% of them present only once. Sequenced material: peripheral blood, taken in a trial of Ad26.COV2.S vaccine versus placebo. These receptor sequences come from a person aged 18 to 65 who received the Ad26.COV2.S COVID-19 vaccine or a placebo.

V usage is TRBV6-6 and J usage is TRBJ1-6, with a possible D match to TRBD1 (6 bases). The V gene's germline CDR1 is MNHNY and CDR2 SVGAGI (reference sequence). The CDR3 is made up of 15 amino acids. The V gene lost 7 bases and the J gene lost 7 bases, with 17 bases spanning the gap. This chain's CDR3 is CASKLWTALNSPLHF. The CDR3 DNA sequence: TGTGCCAGCAAACTATGGACAGCCTTAAATTCACCCCTCCACTTT.

The rearrangement uses TRBV27 and TRBJ1-1; TRBD1 might be the D (5 bases). This CDR3 is 14 amino acids long. With 6 bases removed from V and 1 base from J, the gap between germline ends came to 12 bases. Germline CDR1 is MNHEY and CDR2 is SMNVEV (reference sequence). The CDR3 region is CASRPDSQNTEAFF. The CDR3 region has the DNA TGTGCCAGCAGACCCGACAGCCAGAACACTGAAGCTTTCTTT.